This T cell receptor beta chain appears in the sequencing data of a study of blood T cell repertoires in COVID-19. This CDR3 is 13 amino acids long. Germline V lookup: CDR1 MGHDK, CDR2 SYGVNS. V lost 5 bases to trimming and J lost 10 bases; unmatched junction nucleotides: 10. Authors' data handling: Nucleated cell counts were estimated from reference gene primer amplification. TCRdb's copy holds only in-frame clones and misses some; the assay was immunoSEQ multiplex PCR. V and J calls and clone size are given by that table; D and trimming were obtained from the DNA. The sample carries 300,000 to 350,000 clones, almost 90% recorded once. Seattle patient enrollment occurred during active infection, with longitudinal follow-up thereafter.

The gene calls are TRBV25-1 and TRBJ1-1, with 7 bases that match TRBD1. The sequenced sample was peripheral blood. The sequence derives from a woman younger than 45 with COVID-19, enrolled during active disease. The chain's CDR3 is CASSQRTGVGAFF. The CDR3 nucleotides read TGTGCCAGCAGTCAGCGAACAGGGGTCGGAGCTTTCTTT.